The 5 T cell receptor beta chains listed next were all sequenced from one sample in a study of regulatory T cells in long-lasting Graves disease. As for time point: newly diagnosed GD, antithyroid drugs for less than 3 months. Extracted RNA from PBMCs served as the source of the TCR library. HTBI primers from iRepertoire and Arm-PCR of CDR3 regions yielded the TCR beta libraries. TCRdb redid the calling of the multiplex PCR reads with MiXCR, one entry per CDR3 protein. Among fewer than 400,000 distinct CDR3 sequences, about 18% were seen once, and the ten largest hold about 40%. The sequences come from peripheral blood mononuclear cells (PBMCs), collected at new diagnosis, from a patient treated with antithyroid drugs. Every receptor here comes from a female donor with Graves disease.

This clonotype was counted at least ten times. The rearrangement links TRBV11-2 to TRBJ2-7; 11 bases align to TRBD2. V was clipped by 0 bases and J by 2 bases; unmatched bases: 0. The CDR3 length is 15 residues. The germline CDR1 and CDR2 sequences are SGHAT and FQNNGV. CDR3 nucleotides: TGTGCCAGCAGCTTAGAACTAGCGGGAGCCTACGAGCAGTACTTC. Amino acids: CASSLELAGAYEQYF.

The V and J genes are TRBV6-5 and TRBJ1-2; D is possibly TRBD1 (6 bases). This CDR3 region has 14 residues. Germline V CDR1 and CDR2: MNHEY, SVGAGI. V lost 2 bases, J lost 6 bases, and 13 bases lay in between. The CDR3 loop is CASSYETGGNGYTF. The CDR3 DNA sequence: TGTGCCAGCAGTTACGAGACAGGCGGGAATGGCTACACCTTC.

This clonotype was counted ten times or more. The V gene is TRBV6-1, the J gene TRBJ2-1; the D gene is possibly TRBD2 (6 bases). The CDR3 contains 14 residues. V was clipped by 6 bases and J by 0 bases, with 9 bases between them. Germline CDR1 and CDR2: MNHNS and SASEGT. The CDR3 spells CASRGGDSYNEQFF. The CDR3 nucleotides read TGTGCCAGCAGGGGAGGCGACTCCTACAATGAGCAGTTCTTC.

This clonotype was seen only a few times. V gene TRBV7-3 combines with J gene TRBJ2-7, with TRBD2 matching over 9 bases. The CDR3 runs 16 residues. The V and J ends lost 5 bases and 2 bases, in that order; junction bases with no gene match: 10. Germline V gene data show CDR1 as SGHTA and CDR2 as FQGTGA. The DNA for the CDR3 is TGTGCCAGCAGCCCTAATAGCGGGAGTAGGGCCTACGAGCAGTACTTC. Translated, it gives CASSPNSGSRAYEQYF.

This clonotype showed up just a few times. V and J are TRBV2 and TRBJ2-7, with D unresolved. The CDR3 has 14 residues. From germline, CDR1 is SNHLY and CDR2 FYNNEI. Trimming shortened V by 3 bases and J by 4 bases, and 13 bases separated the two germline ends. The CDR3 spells CASSDTNVPYEQYF. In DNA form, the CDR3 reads TGTGCCAGCAGTGACACAAACGTACCTTACGAGCAGTACTTC.